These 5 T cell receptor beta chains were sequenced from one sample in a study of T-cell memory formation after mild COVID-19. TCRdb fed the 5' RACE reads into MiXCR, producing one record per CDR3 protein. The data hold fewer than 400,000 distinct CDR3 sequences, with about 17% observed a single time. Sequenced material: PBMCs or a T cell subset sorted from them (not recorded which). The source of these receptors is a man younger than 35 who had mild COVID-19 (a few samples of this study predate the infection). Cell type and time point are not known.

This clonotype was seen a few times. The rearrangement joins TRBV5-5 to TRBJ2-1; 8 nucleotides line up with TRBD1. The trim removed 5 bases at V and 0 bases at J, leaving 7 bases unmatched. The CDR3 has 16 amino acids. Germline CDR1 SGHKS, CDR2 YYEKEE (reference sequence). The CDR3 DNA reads TGTGCCAGCAGGTCTCAGGGGGCGAGCTCCTACAATGAGCAGTTCTTC. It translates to CASRSQGASSYNEQFF.

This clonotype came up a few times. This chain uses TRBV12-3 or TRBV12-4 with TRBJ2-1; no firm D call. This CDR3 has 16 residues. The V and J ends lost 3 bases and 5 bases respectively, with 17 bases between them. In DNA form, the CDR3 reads TGTGCCAGCAGTTTTGGCCCTCTTGCGTCGAACAATGAGCAGTTCTTC. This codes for CASSFGPLASNNEQFF.

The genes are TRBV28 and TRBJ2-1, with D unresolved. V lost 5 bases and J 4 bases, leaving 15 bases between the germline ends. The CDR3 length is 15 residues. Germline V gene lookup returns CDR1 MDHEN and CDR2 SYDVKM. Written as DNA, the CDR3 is TGTGCCAGCAGTACAAGCATGGCAGAGTACAATGAGCAGTTCTTC. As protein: CASSTSMAEYNEQFF.

The CDR3 reads CASRISGGGYGYTF. CDR3 in DNA: TGTGCCAGCAGGATCTCAGGAGGGGGCTATGGCTACACCTTC. J is TRBJ1-2 and V is TRBV6-5, with D perhaps matching TRBD1 (6 bases). V shed 6 bases and J shed 4 bases, with 15 bases lying between them. The CDR3 has 14 residues. Per the germline V gene, CDR1 is MNHEY and CDR2 is SVGAGI.

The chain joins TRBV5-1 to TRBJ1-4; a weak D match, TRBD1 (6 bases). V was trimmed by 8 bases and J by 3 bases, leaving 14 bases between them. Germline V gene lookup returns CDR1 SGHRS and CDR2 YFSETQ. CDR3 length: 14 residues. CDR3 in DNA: TGCGCCAGTAGACAGGTGCAAGCTAATGAAAAACTGTTTTTT. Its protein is CASRQVQANEKLFF.